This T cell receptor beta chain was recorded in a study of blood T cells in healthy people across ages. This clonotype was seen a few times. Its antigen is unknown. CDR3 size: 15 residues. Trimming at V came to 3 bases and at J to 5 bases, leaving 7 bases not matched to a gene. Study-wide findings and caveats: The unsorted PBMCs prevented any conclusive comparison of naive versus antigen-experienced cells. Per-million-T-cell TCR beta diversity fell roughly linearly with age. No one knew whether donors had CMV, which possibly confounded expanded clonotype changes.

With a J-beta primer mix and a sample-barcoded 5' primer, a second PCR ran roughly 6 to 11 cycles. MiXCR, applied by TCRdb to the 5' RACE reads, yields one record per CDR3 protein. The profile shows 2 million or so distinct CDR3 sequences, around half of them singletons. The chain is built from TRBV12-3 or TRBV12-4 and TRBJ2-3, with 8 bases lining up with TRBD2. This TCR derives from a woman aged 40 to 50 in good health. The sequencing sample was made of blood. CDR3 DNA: TGTGCCAGCAGTTTTACGCGGGGGGTTTTAGATACGCAGTATTTT. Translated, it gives CASSFTRGVLDTQYF.